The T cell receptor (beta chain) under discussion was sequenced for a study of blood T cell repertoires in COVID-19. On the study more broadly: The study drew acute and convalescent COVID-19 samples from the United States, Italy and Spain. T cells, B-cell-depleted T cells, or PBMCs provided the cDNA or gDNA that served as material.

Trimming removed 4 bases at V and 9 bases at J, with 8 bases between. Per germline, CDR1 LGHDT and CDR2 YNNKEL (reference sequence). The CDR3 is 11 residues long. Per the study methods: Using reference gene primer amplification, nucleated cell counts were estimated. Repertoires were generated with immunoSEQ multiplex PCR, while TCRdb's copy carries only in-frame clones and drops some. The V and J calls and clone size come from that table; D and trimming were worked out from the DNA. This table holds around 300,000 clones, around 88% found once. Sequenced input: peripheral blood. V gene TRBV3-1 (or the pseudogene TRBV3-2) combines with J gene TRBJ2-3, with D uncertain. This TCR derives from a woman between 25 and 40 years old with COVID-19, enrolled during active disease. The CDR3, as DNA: TGTGCCAGCAGCCTATCCCGGACGCAGTATTTT. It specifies CASSLSRTQYF.